The TCR beta chain described here comes from a study of blood T cell repertoires in COVID-19. Overall study: COVID-19 samples collected from the United States, Italy and Spain covered acute and convalescent phases. PBMCs, B-cell-depleted T cells, or T cells were the source of the cDNA or gDNA that made up the material.

Source study methods: Estimation of nucleated cell counts relied on the amplification of reference gene primers. The table came from immunoSEQ multiplex PCR; TCRdb's copy has only in-frame clones and leaves some out. From that table come the V and J calls and clone size; the DNA was used to work out D and trimming. The profile shows 91,000 or so clones, 70% to 90% of them singletons. Germline-derived CDR1 and CDR2 are SGHRS and YFSETQ. The ends lost 4 bases at V and 0 bases at J; junction bases unmatched: 13. The CDR3 loop spans 19 amino acids. This sequence was found in a woman aged 60-70 years in a cohort sampled during active or convalescent COVID-19. The specimen was peripheral blood. This sequence joins TRBV5-1 and TRBJ2-6; 7 nucleotides match TRBD1. The CDR3 sequence: CASSPTTDRANSGANVLTF. Here the CDR3 DNA reads TGCGCCAGCAGCCCGACGACCGACAGGGCTAACTCTGGGGCCAACGTCCTGACTTTC.